This T cell receptor beta chain is from a study of blood T cell repertoires in COVID-19. About the research overall: Sources were T cells, B-cell-depleted T cells, or PBMCs; the material itself was cDNA or gDNA.

This CDR3 spans 16 amino acids. Looked up from germline, CDR1 is GTSNPN and CDR2 is SVGIG (reference sequence). V was shortened by 5 bases and J by 1 base, with 18 bases between the two germline ends. The assay was immunoSEQ multiplex PCR, and TCRdb's table has in-frame clones only and misses some. This sample yields around 250,000 clones, of which approximately 87% are seen a single time; 6.2% belongs to the top ten. The specimen sequenced was peripheral blood. The chain uses TRBV30 and TRBJ1-5, with D possibly TRBD1 on 5 matching bases. This receptor was taken from a man aged 60 to 69 with acute or convalescent COVID-19. CDR3 DNA: TGTGCCTGGGCTACCGCGGGGGGACGGAGCAATCAGCCCCAGCATTTT. It is translated as CAWATAGGRSNQPQHF.